Presented here are 7 T cell receptor beta chains from one specimen sequenced in a study of T cell repertoires in cytomegalovirus infection. Via MiXCR, TCRdb re-called the reads, giving one row per CDR3 protein. The profile covers roughly 500,000 distinct CDR3 sequences, with approximately 46% appearing a single time and around 45% taken by the ten largest. What these receptors recognize is not known. Sequenced material: cultured PBMCs, taken from culture after CMV antigen stimulation. The receptors originated from a human donor in good health (CMV status not recorded). Some clones in this sample may be carry-over from other donors' samples.

The rearrangement uses TRBV5-1 and TRBJ2-3, with D perhaps matching TRBD2 (5 bases). CDR1 and CDR2 from the germline V gene are SGHRS and YFSETQ. The CDR3 is 15 residues long. V lost 1 base and J lost 2, with 11 bases in between. The CDR3 bases are TGCGCCAGCAGCTTGATCGGGGATTTCACAGATACGCAGTATTTT. Translation: CASSLIGDFTDTQYF.

The chain carries TRBV7-8 and TRBJ2-7; 15 bases fit TRBD2. Germline CDR1 is SGHVS and CDR2 is FQNEAQ. V lost 2 bases and J lost 9; bases outside the gene matches: 11. The CDR3 sequence is 17 residues long. CDR3 sequence: CASSLTSPGLAGGGQYF. CDR3 nucleotide sequence: TGTGCCAGCAGCTTAACAAGCCCGGGACTAGCGGGGGGAGGGCAGTACTTC.

V gene TRBV7-2 combines with J gene TRBJ1-6, with D possibly TRBD1 on 6 matching bases. CDR1 is SGHTA and CDR2 is FQGNSA in the germline V gene. This CDR3 is built from 18 residues. Trimming took off 2 bases at V and 0 bases at J, with 14 bases between the two ends. CDR3 in amino acids: CASSLFGGQSSYNSPLHF. The CDR3 DNA reads TGTGCCAGCAGCTTATTTGGGGGGCAGAGCTCCTATAATTCACCCCTCCACTTT.

The chain links TRBV27 to TRBJ2-7; D assignment may be TRBD1 or TRBD2 (6 bases each). Germline V gives CDR1 MNHEY, CDR2 SMNVEV (reference sequence). This CDR3 has 14 residues. Trimming removed 8 bases at V and 0 bases at J, with 14 bases between. This chain's CDR3 is CASRGGRNSYEQYF. For the CDR3, the DNA is TGTGCCAGCCGAGGGGGGCGGAACTCCTACGAGCAGTACTTC.

The rearrangement joins TRBV6-1 to TRBJ2-1; no clear D gene. V shed 0 bases and J shed 3 bases, with 9 bases lying between them. The CDR3 covers 15 residues. Germline-derived CDR1 and CDR2 are MNHNS and SASEGT. The CDR3 reads CASSEALEVYNEQFF. In DNA form, the CDR3 reads TGTGCCAGCAGTGAAGCGCTAGAGGTCTACAATGAGCAGTTCTTC.

This clonotype was detected a few times. The chain employs TRBV7-2 and TRBJ1-2; TRBD1 might be the D (6 bases). With 1 base removed from V and 3 bases from J, the gap between germline ends came to 12 bases. CDR1 is SGHTA and CDR2 is FQGNSA in the germline V gene. This CDR3 has 15 amino acids. In DNA form, the CDR3 reads TGTGCCAGCAGCTTAGACTCAGGGGTCTACTATGGCTACACCTTC. Residues: CASSLDSGVYYGYTF.

J is TRBJ2-3 and V is TRBV10-3; TRBD2 is a possible D gene (5 bases). With 0 bases removed from V and 2 bases from J, the gap between germline ends came to 9 bases. Germline CDR1 and CDR2: ENHRY and SYGVKD. The CDR3 spans 15 residues. The CDR3, as DNA: TGTGCCATCAGTGAGTCGGAGGACCCCACAGATACGCAGTATTTT. Translating it yields CAISESEDPTDTQYF.